This T cell receptor beta chain was documented in a study of glioma-infiltrating T cells after dendritic cell vaccination (dated by TCRdb to 2015 to 2016). Regarding the research as a whole: The cohort comprised around 15 glioblastoma patients from Phase I and II dendritic cell vaccination trials, 9 newly diagnosed and 6 with recurrent disease. Patients received autologous tumor lysate-pulsed dendritic cell vaccination between about 2003 and 2012. The vaccine consisted of monocyte-derived dendritic cells cultured seven to eight days with IL-4 and GM-CSF, then pulsed overnight with autologous tumor lysate. Three intradermal dendritic cell vaccine injections were administered to patients at biweekly intervals in the arm below the axilla. Deep sequencing of TCR beta CDR3 regions was used to quantify tumor-infiltrating lymphocyte content and compare tumor and blood repertoires in dendritic cell-vaccinated glioblastoma patients. Survival after dendritic cell vaccination was correlated with TCR sequencing metrics, including TIL content and tumor-blood repertoire overlap.

To be selected, patients needed enough residual fresh-frozen tumor tissue and more than two years of available survival data. None of the glioblastoma patients carried an isocitrate dehydrogenase mutation, although molecular status otherwise varied. PBMC were collected before vaccination, two weeks after the third vaccination, and at tumor progression if progression occurred. The Qiagen DNeasy Blood extraction Kit was used for extraction of genomic DNA. As for this clone: It has no known antigen specificity. Per-base qualities were not stored, and no clone one base away is much larger.

Overall study results and their limits: Longer time to progression and overall survival after dendritic cell vaccination were predicted by higher estimated pretreatment TIL content. No direct relationship between TCR clonality and survival was found, suggesting that a diverse polyclonal response may matter. The TCR overlap response model with three groups was called speculative and said to need prospective validation. The cohort was small and heterogeneous, with few patients having full blood and tumor sets and even fewer initial-recurrent tumor pairs.

The immunoSEQ assay amplified TCRB CDR3 regions from roughly 2 micrograms of genomic DNA, or from all available DNA when less than that amount was available. Multiplex PCR used 60 forward primers for TCR V beta segments and 13 reverse primers for J beta segments. Synthetic control templates were spiked into each sample at limiting dilution to estimate reads per starting template. Sequencing produced 87 bp reads on the Illumina HiSeq System. Per the original workflow: PCR and sequencing errors were removed by a nearest neighbor algorithm that merged closely related sequences. TCR overlap was defined as the percentage of unique tumor TCR beta sequences that were also present in the same patient's peripheral blood. This immuneACCESS table, as held by TCRdb, lists in-frame sequences with V and J called but not all clones. Of the missing ones, under half trace to an unresolved V gene in checked studies; the others have no known cause. D and trimming come from the DNA, and the V and J calls and clone size come from that table. This sample lists about 32,000 clones; roughly 90% were detected once. The biggest ten clones account for about 2% of the sample.

The sample here was blood, taken before dendritic cell vaccination. The TCR comes from a human donor with glioblastoma.

CDR3 protein: CAGQNGQANEQFF. Read as DNA, the sequence is TGTGCCGGACAAAACGGACAGGCCAATGAGCAGTTCTTC. The chain is encoded by TRBV27 joined to TRBJ2-1; 7 bases in between match TRBD1. V lost 11 bases and J lost 6 bases, and the count of bases not matched to a germline gene is 10. Taken from cysteine to phenylalanine, the CDR3 has 13 residues. The entry retains the CDR3 DNA only, 39 bases that are in frame from base 1. The germline V gene (reference sequence) specifies MNHEY as CDR1 and SMNVEV as CDR2.